The 17 T cell receptor beta chains below were found in one sample sequenced in a study of cytomegalovirus exposure and HLA in healthy donors. The PCR had 60 Vbeta and 13 Jbeta primers. Here immunoSEQ multiplex PCR was the method, and the copy in TCRdb shows in-frame clones only, minus some. In total, the table holds some 110,000 clones. The sample consisted of PBMCs. The receptors originated from a young man in good health and CMV-seronegative.

The chain is built from TRBV5-1 and TRBJ1-1; TRBD1 is a possible D gene (6 bases). Germline loops: CDR1 SGHRS, CDR2 YFSETQ. The ends were cut back, 4 bases at V and 0 bases at J, with 10 bases in the middle. The CDR3 consists of 14 residues. CDR3: CASSRDNMNTEAFF. In nucleotides, the CDR3 is TGCGCCAGCAGCCGGGACAACATGAACACTGAAGCTTTCTTT. The full variable domain, with the rest looked up from reference TRBV5-1 and TRBJ1-1, is KAGVTQTPRYLIKTRGQQVTLSCSPISGHRSVSWYQQTPGQGLQFLFEYFSETQRNKGNFPGRFSGRQFSNSRSEMNVSTLELGDSALYLCASSRDNMNTEAFFGQGTRLTVV.

The chain uses TRBV6-5 and TRBJ2-5; D is perhaps TRBD2 (5 bases). The CDR3 is made up of 12 amino acids. The V end was cut by 6 bases, the J end by 5 bases, with 10 bases between. Germline V gene sequence: CDR1 MNHEY, CDR2 SVGAGI. Here the CDR3 reads CASRTTQETQYF. CDR3 in DNA: TGTGCCAGCAGGACTACCCAGGAGACCCAGTACTTC.

CDR3 sequence: CASQDRGLSYEQYF. The CDR3 nucleotides are TGTGCCAGTCAGGACAGGGGTCTATCCTACGAGCAGTACTTC. This sequence joins TRBV18 and TRBJ2-7, with TRBD1 identical over 9 bases. V lost 9 bases, J lost 1 base, and 7 bases stayed unmatched. The CDR3 is 14 residues long. Germline CDR1 and CDR2: KGHSH and LQKENI.

The rearrangement joins TRBV5-1 to TRBJ2-5, with TRBD1 identical over 8 bases. The assigned J gene may be wrong: the sequence end matches TRBJ2-7 better. The CDR3 sequence is 13 residues long. Germline V gene lookup returns CDR1 SGHRS and CDR2 YFSETQ. In nucleotides, the CDR3 is TGCGCCAGCATGGGACAGGCCCCCTACGAGCAGTACTTC. Its protein product is CASMGQAPYEQYF.

The rearrangement links TRBV5-1 to TRBJ1-1; 9 bases agree with TRBD1. The CDR3 covers 13 residues. In germline, CDR1 is SGHRS, CDR2 YFSETQ. V gave up 7 bases and J gave up 4 bases; unmatched junction bases: 5. Here the CDR3 DNA reads TGCGCCAGCGCGGACAGGGGCCGCACTGAAGCTTTCTTT. This translates into CASADRGRTEAFF.

This rearrangement joins TRBV5-8 to TRBJ1-1; D is unclear. V lost 4 bases and J 7 bases, leaving 14 bases between the germline ends. The CDR3 is 13 residues long. Germline V gene sequence: CDR1 SGHTS, CDR2 YDEGEE. The CDR3, as DNA: TGTGCCAGCAGCCCCGGGGAACTGCATGAAGCTTTCTTT. As protein: CASSPGELHEAFF.

Of note for this clone: At one of its ends the junction is not consistent with the germline gene, which may arise from a read error. The chain has TRBV18 and TRBJ2-3, with TRBD2 matching over 10 bases. CDR3 length: 15 residues. The germline V gene has CDR1 KGHSH and CDR2 LQKENI. The CDR3 DNA follows: TGTGCCAGCTCACGGCCTAGCGGGAGCAAAGATACGCAGTATTTT. Its protein is CASSRPSGSKDTQYF.

The J gene is TRBJ2-5, the V gene TRBV19; D may be TRBD2 (5 bases). This CDR3 is built from 14 residues. V lost 3 bases to trimming and J lost 5 bases, with 13 bases between them. The germline gives CDR1 LNHDA, CDR2 SQIVND (reference sequence). CDR3 amino acids: CASSIGGYGETQYF. The CDR3, as DNA: TGTGCCAGTAGTATTGGAGGTTATGGGGAGACCCAGTACTTC.

V is TRBV19 and J is TRBJ2-5; TRBD1 might be the D (7 bases). This CDR3 is 17 amino acids long. With 3 bases removed from V and 4 bases from J, the gap between germline ends came to 21 bases. Germline V gives CDR1 LNHDA, CDR2 SQIVND (reference sequence). The CDR3 spells CASSIRRRDRRTETQYF. In nucleotides, the CDR3 is TGTGCCAGTAGTATTAGAAGGAGGGACAGACGTACAGAGACCCAGTACTTC.

CDR3 loop: CASSQFRDRYHQPQHF. The CDR3 coding sequence is TGCGCCAGCAGTCAATTCCGGGACAGGTACCATCAGCCCCAGCATTTT. The V gene is TRBV23-1, the J gene TRBJ1-5; 8 nucleotides line up with TRBD1. TRBV23-1 is flagged as an ORF with uncertain function. This CDR3 region has 16 residues. Unmatched junction bases numbered 7, after V lost 1 base and J lost 5 bases.

The rearrangement links TRBV19 to TRBJ2-7; D is unresolved. The CDR3 is made up of 13 amino acids. Looked up from germline, CDR1 is LNHDA and CDR2 is SQIVND (reference sequence). V dropped 6 bases and J dropped 0 bases, with 9 bases sitting between them. The CDR3 DNA sequence: TGTGCCAGTAGCCTCATTAGCTCCTACGAGCAGTACTTC. Protein sequence: CASSLISSYEQYF.

The chain joins TRBV10-3 to TRBJ1-1; tentative D call: TRBD1 (6 bases). The germline gives CDR1 ENHRY, CDR2 SYGVKD. V lost 5 bases and J lost 6, with 10 bases in between. This CDR3 has 12 amino acids. CDR3 sequence: CAISLTGSEAFF. The CDR3 bases are TGTGCCATCAGTTTGACAGGTTCTGAAGCTTTCTTT.

The rearrangement joins TRBV5-1 to TRBJ1-1; the D is unclear. Trimming took off 5 bases at V and 1 base at J, with 9 bases between the two ends. The germline CDR1 and CDR2 sequences are SGHRS and YFSETQ. The CDR3 spans 13 residues. This CDR3 is CASRIPSNTEAFF. The DNA of the CDR3 is TGCGCCAGCAGAATTCCTTCGAACACTGAAGCTTTCTTT.

This sequence joins TRBV9 and TRBJ2-1; D is perhaps TRBD2 (5 bases). This CDR3 contains 15 residues. Germline-derived CDR1 and CDR2 are SGDLS and YYNGEE. V was pared by 3 bases and J by 5 bases, with 15 bases between. CDR3 residues: CASSASLGTNNEQFF. CDR3 DNA: TGTGCCAGCAGCGCTAGCTTGGGTACCAACAATGAGCAGTTCTTC.

The chain carries TRBV9 and TRBJ2-3; 9 bases align to TRBD1. Germline V gene data show CDR1 as SGDLS and CDR2 as YYNGEE. Trimming cost V 0 bases and J 3 bases; bases outside gene matches: 2. The CDR3 covers 15 residues. Here the CDR3 reads CASSVVGTGTDTQYF. CDR3 DNA: TGTGCCAGCAGCGTAGTGGGGACAGGGACAGATACGCAGTATTTT.

This chain joins TRBV18 and TRBJ1-1; 7 bases map to TRBD1. The V gene's germline CDR1 is KGHSH and CDR2 LQKENI. The CDR3 length is 16 residues. The J segment lost 5 bases and the V segment lost 1 base, leaving 10 bases of the junction unmatched. The CDR3 DNA sequence: TGTGCCAGCTCACCACGCGACAGGGTTAAATTAACTGAAGCTTTCTTT. It yields the protein CASSPRDRVKLTEAFF.

A remark on this clone: Other nucleotide sequences from this sample produce the same CDR3. The V gene is TRBV6-5, the J gene TRBJ2-7; perhaps TRBD1 as D (6 bases). There are 14 residues in the CDR3. Germline values: CDR1 MNHEY, CDR2 SVGAGI. Trimming cost V 6 bases and J 2 bases, with 14 bases left between them. The CDR3 coding sequence is TGTGCCAGCAGCACAGGGACACTCCCCTACGAGCAGTACTTC. It codes for CASSTGTLPYEQYF.